One sample yielded the 21 T cell receptor beta chains listed below, sequenced in a study of cytomegalovirus exposure and HLA in healthy donors. The PCR contained 60 Vbeta and 13 Jbeta primers. Only in-frame clones appear in the TCRdb table, and some are missing; sequencing was by immunoSEQ multiplex PCR. The profile shows about 160,000 clones, nearly 80% of them singletons. The sequencing sample was made of PBMCs. Receptor source: a woman aged 50 to 60 in good health and CMV-seropositive.

This clone was observed a few times. This chain links TRBV18 with TRBJ1-2; unclear D gene. The CDR3 totals 15 residues. Between the trimmed V and J ends, which lost 1 base and 1 base, there was a span of 10 bases. Germline V gene data show CDR1 as KGHSH and CDR2 as LQKENI. The DNA for the CDR3 is TGTGCCAGCTCACCACAGCGGGCGGTTAACTATGGCTACACCTTC. Its translation is CASSPQRAVNYGYTF.

The chain employs TRBV6-6 and TRBJ1-5, with TRBD1 as a possible D gene (6 bases). The germline V and J ends were trimmed by 10 bases and 0 bases, with 16 bases remaining between them. The CDR3 has 15 amino acids. Looked up from germline, CDR1 is MNHNY and CDR2 is SVGAGI (reference sequence). The CDR3 region is CATLGAGASNQPQHF. The CDR3 DNA is TGTGCCACCCTTGGGGCAGGGGCTAGCAATCAGCCCCAGCATTTT.

The CDR3 coding sequence is TGTGCCATCAGCCGAACAGGGCGTGAGGCCATCGGGGAGCTGTTTTTT. The encoded protein is CAISRTGREAIGELFF. The rearrangement uses TRBV10-3 and TRBJ2-2; D is possibly TRBD1 (6 bases). V lost 6 bases and J lost 7, with 21 bases in between. There are 16 residues in the CDR3. Per the germline V gene, CDR1 is ENHRY and CDR2 is SYGVKD.

The V and J genes are TRBV29-1 and TRBJ1-2; D perhaps matches TRBD1 (6 bases). CDR1 SQVTM and CDR2 ANQGSEA come from the germline V gene. V was shortened by 4 bases and J by 1 base, with 16 bases between the two germline ends. This CDR3 is 15 amino acids long. The CDR3 nucleotides read TGCAGCGTTGGCAAGGGGGGGGGAAGTAACTATGGCTACACCTTC. It yields the protein CSVGKGGGSNYGYTF.

V and J are TRBV21-1 and TRBJ2-7; TRBD2, as called in the table, went unchecked against the DNA. TRBV21-1 is recorded as a pseudogene. The CDR3 runs to 14 residues. CDR3 region: CASSKDGTTYEQYF. The CDR3 DNA reads TGTGCCAGCAGCAAAGACGGGACTACCTACGAGCAGTACTTC.

This chain connects TRBV2 to TRBJ1-2; TRBD1 aligns across 9 bases. The CDR3 runs 14 residues. V lost 6 bases, J lost 2 bases, and 4 bases stayed unmatched. In germline, CDR1 is SNHLY, CDR2 FYNNEI. The CDR3 coding sequence is TGTGCCAGCAGCGACAGGGGGGACAACTATGGCTACACCTTC. It is translated as CASSDRGDNYGYTF.

The J gene is TRBJ1-5, the V gene TRBV29-1, with TRBD1 as a possible D gene (6 bases). The CDR3 is 13 amino acids. Germline loops: CDR1 SQVTM, CDR2 ANQGSEA. Trimming took off 5 bases at V and 7 bases at J, with 15 bases between the two ends. CDR3 in amino acids: CSVSQGVGQPQHF. DNA of the CDR3: TGCAGCGTTTCACAGGGAGTAGGCCAGCCCCAGCATTTT.

This chain links TRBV5-1 with TRBJ1-1, with a possible D match to TRBD1 (5 bases). Deletions cut 1 base from V and 4 bases from J, with 14 bases between. This CDR3 region has 15 residues. The germline V gene has CDR1 SGHRS and CDR2 YFSETQ. CDR3 residues: CASSLSGQGGTEAFF. In DNA, the CDR3 is TGCGCCAGCAGCTTGTCGGGGCAGGGAGGCACTGAAGCTTTCTTT. The full variable domain, completed using reference TRBV5-1 and TRBJ1-1, is KAGVTQTPRYLIKTRGQQVTLSCSPISGHRSVSWYQQTPGQGLQFLFEYFSETQRNKGNFPGRFSGRQFSNSRSEMNVSTLELGDSALYLCASSLSGQGGTEAFFGQGTRLTVV.

This clone was counted a single time. The chain combines TRBV10-3 with TRBJ2-7; 7 nucleotides agree with TRBD2. V lost 8 bases and J lost 1; bases outside the gene matches: 11. CDR1 and CDR2 from the germline V gene are ENHRY and SYGVKD. The CDR3 is 15 residues long. CDR3: CAISGGRAGSYEQYF. In nucleotides, the CDR3 is TGTGCCATCTCTGGGGGGAGGGCCGGATCCTACGAGCAGTACTTC.

This clone was seen more than once but under ten times. This chain connects TRBV4-1 to TRBJ2-3, with 13 bases that match TRBD2. Germline assignment: CDR1 MGHRA and CDR2 YSYEKL. Losses at the gene ends were 1 base for V and 1 base for J; bases not matched to a gene: 2. The CDR3 loop spans 17 amino acids. The CDR3, as DNA: TGCGCCAGCAGCCAAGGGACTAGCGGGAGTCGCACAGATACGCAGTATTTT. Encoded protein: CASSQGTSGSRTDTQYF.

This chain uses TRBV2 with TRBJ1-5; no clear D gene. Per germline, CDR1 SNHLY and CDR2 FYNNEI. Trimming removed 6 bases at V and 0 bases at J, with 12 bases between. CDR3 length: 15 residues. The CDR3 sequence is CASRRAPYSNQPQHF. The CDR3 nucleotides read TGTGCCAGCAGGAGGGCACCATATAGCAATCAGCCCCAGCATTTT.

The rearrangement joins TRBV19 to TRBJ1-4; D unclear. Germline-derived CDR1 and CDR2 are LNHDA and SQIVND (reference sequence). With 4 bases removed from V and 0 bases from J, the gap between germline ends came to 6 bases. This CDR3 has 14 amino acids. The CDR3 region is CASSTSATNEKLFF. For the CDR3, the DNA is TGTGCCAGTAGTACGAGCGCAACTAATGAAAAACTGTTTTTT.

The chain employs TRBV5-1 and TRBJ2-3, with TRBD1 matching over 10 bases. CDR1 SGHRS and CDR2 YFSETQ come from the germline V gene. V was clipped by 7 bases and J by 1 base; unmatched bases: 6. CDR3 length: 15 residues. This chain's CDR3 is CASFSGTGGTDTQYF. CDR3 bases: TGCGCCAGCTTTTCCGGGACAGGGGGCACAGATACGCAGTATTTT. Complete variable domain (other parts from reference TRBV5-1 and TRBJ2-3): KAGVTQTPRYLIKTRGQQVTLSCSPISGHRSVSWYQQTPGQGLQFLFEYFSETQRNKGNFPGRFSGRQFSNSRSEMNVSTLELGDSALYLCASFSGTGGTDTQYFGPGTRLTVL.

In its sample, this clone was seen once. V gene TRBV4-1 combines with J gene TRBJ1-5; 9 bases agree with TRBD1. The CDR3 has 20 residues. Trimming took 2 bases from V and 0 from J; bases not matched to a gene: 14. Germline V CDR1 and CDR2: MGHRA, YSYEKL. CDR3 in DNA: TGCGCCAGCAGCCAAAGGGTACAGGGGGCGGACCCCCTTAGCAATCAGCCCCAGCATTTT. This gives the protein CASSQRVQGADPLSNQPQHF.

The genes are TRBV6-1 and TRBJ2-7; 7 nucleotides align to TRBD2. The CDR3 contains 13 residues. Looked up from germline, CDR1 is MNHNS and CDR2 is SASEGT. J lost 1 base, V lost 10 bases, and 7 bases had no gene match. The CDR3 loop reads CATTGGASYEQYF. The DNA for the CDR3 is TGTGCCACCACGGGGGGAGCTTCCTACGAGCAGTACTTC.

The chain carries TRBV7-2 and TRBJ1-5; 7 nucleotides line up with TRBD1. The CDR3 length is 16 residues. Germline assignment: CDR1 SGHTA and CDR2 FQGNSA. V lost 3 bases, J lost 6 bases, and 11 bases stayed unmatched. DNA of the CDR3: TGTGCCAGCAGCTTCGGACAGGCCGCACTTGGTCAGCCCCAGCATTTT. Translating it yields CASSFGQAALGQPQHF.

The chain carries TRBV7-3 and TRBJ1-2, with unresolved D. Deletions cut 2 bases from V and 0 bases from J, with 4 bases between. Germline CDR1 SGHTA, CDR2 FQGTGA. The CDR3 covers 13 residues. The CDR3 is CASSLAANYGYTF. CDR3 nucleotides: TGTGCCAGCAGCTTAGCGGCTAACTATGGCTACACCTTC.

The gene calls are TRBV15 and TRBJ2-5; D remains ambiguous. The J call may be wrong; the DNA end is better matched by TRBJ2-7. CDR3 size: 14 residues. Germline V gene data show CDR1 as LNHNV and CDR2 as YYDKDF (reference sequence). The DNA for the CDR3 is TGTGCCACCAGCAGAGATAGGCTAGCCTACGAGCAGTACTTC. Residues: CATSRDRLAYEQYF.

J is TRBJ2-2 and V is TRBV9; maybe TRBD2 (5 bases). This CDR3 contains 15 residues. The germline V and J ends were trimmed by 4 bases and 0 bases, with 10 bases remaining between them. From germline, CDR1 is SGDLS and CDR2 YYNGEE. CDR3: CASSLSGTNTGELFF. DNA for the CDR3: TGTGCCAGCAGCCTCAGCGGAACGAACACCGGGGAGCTGTTTTTT. Full variable domain (outside the CDR3, taken from reference TRBV9 and TRBJ2-2): DSGVTQTPKHLITATGQRVTLRCSPRSGDLSVYWYQQSLDQGLQFLIQYYNGEERAKGNILERFSAQQFPDLHSELNLSSLELGDSALYFCASSLSGTNTGELFFGEGSRLTVL.

The V call is TRBV19, the J call TRBJ1-5, with 8 bases lining up with TRBD1. Germline V gene data show CDR1 as LNHDA and CDR2 as SQIVND (reference sequence). The ends lost 7 bases at V and 3 bases at J; junction bases unmatched: 8. The CDR3 contains 15 residues. Written as DNA, the CDR3 is TGTGCCAGTACCCCGACAGGGGCTATCAATCAGCCCCAGCATTTT. Amino acid sequence: CASTPTGAINQPQHF. Based on the CDR3 plus reference TRBV19 and TRBJ1-5, the full variable domain is DGGITQSPKYLFRKEGQNVTLSCEQNLNHDAMYWYRQDPGQGLRLIYYSQIVNDFQKGDIAEGYSVSREKKESFPLTVTSAQKNPTAFYLCASTPTGAINQPQHFGDGTRLSIL.

The V and J genes are TRBV11-2 and TRBJ2-3; TRBD2 might be the D (5 bases). The germline V and J ends were trimmed by 5 bases and 0 bases, with 24 bases remaining between them. The CDR3 sequence is 19 residues long. The germline V gene has CDR1 SGHAT and CDR2 FQNNGV. This chain's CDR3 is CASSTTGGWGVPSTDTQYF. The CDR3 bases are TGTGCCAGCAGCACAACGGGTGGGTGGGGAGTTCCTAGCACAGATACGCAGTATTTT.